These 11 T cell receptor beta chains were sequenced from one sample in a study of T-cell reconstitution after alpha-beta-depleted transplantation in children. For TCRbeta, the library was prepared with unique molecular identifiers. Each CDR3 protein is one row after TCRdb ran MiXCR on the PCR reads. The top ten hold less than 9% of the sample, which has a few hundred thousand distinct CDR3 sequences, 10% seen once. The specimen was PBMCs, collected before TCRalphabeta/CD19-depleted stem cell transplant. The receptors were gathered from a boy under two years old with acute myeloid leukemia, due to receive a stem cell transplant.

The V call is TRBV20-1, the J call TRBJ2-5; perhaps TRBD1 as D (7 bases). Trimming stripped 6 bases from V and 7 bases from J, with 15 bases between. CDR1 DFQATT and CDR2 SNEGSKA come from the germline V gene (reference sequence). This CDR3 is 12 amino acids long. CDR3 nucleotide sequence: TGCAGTGCGAGGGGGCAGGGAGGGACCCAGTACTTC. Its protein product is CSARGQGGTQYF.

This clonotype was seen more than once but under ten times. This sequence joins TRBV9 and TRBJ2-5, with a possible D match to TRBD2 (6 bases). V gave up 0 bases and J gave up 9 bases, with 15 bases separating them. The germline V gene encodes CDR1 SGDLS and CDR2 YYNGEE. This CDR3 region has 14 residues. The CDR3 reads CASSVVGSGDPQYF. As DNA, the CDR3 is TGTGCCAGCAGCGTAGTTGGTAGCGGTGATCCCCAGTACTTC.

This clonotype was counted many times. The chain links TRBV29-1 to TRBJ2-5; D uncertain. The CDR3 contains 13 residues. Germline V gives CDR1 SQVTM, CDR2 ANQGSEA. The germline V and J ends were trimmed by 3 bases and 1 base, with 9 bases remaining between them. CDR3 sequence: CSVESAGQETQYF. As DNA, the CDR3 is TGCAGCGTTGAGTCGGCTGGCCAAGAGACCCAGTACTTC.

This clonotype was seen at least ten times. The V and J genes are TRBV20-1 and TRBJ2-7; 7 positions match TRBD2. The CDR3 loop spans 13 amino acids. Unmatched junction bases numbered 6, after V lost 7 bases and J lost 0 bases. The V gene's germline CDR1 is DFQATT and CDR2 SNEGSKA (reference sequence). The CDR3 sequence is CSVVLATSYEQYF. DNA for the CDR3: TGCAGTGTCGTACTAGCGACCTCCTACGAGCAGTACTTC.

The table lists this clonotype with many counts. The V call is TRBV4-3, the J call TRBJ2-3; tentatively, D is TRBD1 (7 bases). CDR3 length equals 13 residues. Between the trimmed V and J ends, which lost 4 bases and 5 bases, there was a span of 10 bases. Germline values: CDR1 LGHNA, CDR2 YSLEER. DNA for the CDR3: TGCGCCAGCAGCCCCAGGGGGGAAGATACGCAGTATTTT. Protein product: CASSPRGEDTQYF.

This clonotype has ten or more counts. V is TRBV30 and J is TRBJ1-6; 9 bases are shared with TRBD1. Germline-derived CDR1 and CDR2 are GTSNPN and SVGIG (reference sequence). V lost 1 base and J lost 7; bases outside the gene matches: 2. This CDR3 comprises 14 residues. The CDR3 loop reads CAWSAGQGNSPLHF. In DNA form, the CDR3 reads TGTGCCTGGAGTGCGGGACAGGGCAATTCACCCCTCCACTTT.

In this sample, this clonotype turned up many times. The chain employs TRBV29-1 and TRBJ2-5, with D perhaps TRBD1 (5 bases). Trimming shortened V by 5 bases and J by 5 bases, and 15 bases separated the two germline ends. Germline CDR1 reads SQVTM; CDR2 reads ANQGSEA. This CDR3 has 13 amino acids. The DNA of the CDR3 is TGCAGCGTTTTTCCAGGGTTGGAGGAGACCCAGTACTTC. Encoded protein: CSVFPGLEETQYF.

The rearrangement uses TRBV9 and TRBJ1-2; D remains unclear. V shed 3 bases and J shed 1 base, with 10 bases lying between them. The CDR3 runs 14 residues. The germline CDR1 and CDR2 sequences are SGDLS and YYNGEE. The CDR3: CASSETGYNYGYTF. In DNA, the CDR3 is TGTGCCAGCAGCGAGACCGGGTATAACTATGGCTACACCTTC.

This clonotype has a count of ten or more. This chain uses TRBV5-6 with TRBJ1-4, with D hard to call. Trimming left V 0 bases short and J 7 bases short, with 13 bases between. Germline V lookup: CDR1 SGHDT, CDR2 YYEEEE. This CDR3 is 15 amino acids long. CDR3 in DNA: TGTGCCAGCAGCTTGGGAGTCCATTCGGGTGAAAAACTGTTTTTT. It yields the protein CASSLGVHSGEKLFF.

A word on this clonotype: Since a far larger clone is one base different, this is likely a read error. V usage is TRBV24-1 and J usage is TRBJ2-7; D unresolved. CDR1 is KGHDR, CDR2 SFDVKD, per germline. The CDR3 totals 11 residues. The CDR3 here is CATSDSYDQYF. The CDR3 bases are TGTGCCACCAGTGACAGTTACGACCAGTACTTC.

In this sample, this clonotype turned up many times. The rearrangement links TRBV6-2 or TRBV6-3 to TRBJ2-2; D is unresolved. Trimming left V 2 bases short and J 6 bases short, with 13 bases between. CDR3 length equals 15 residues. Germline loops: CDR1 MNHEY, CDR2 SVGEGT. In nucleotides, the CDR3 is TGTGCCAGCAGTTACACCAGGCGGTACGCCGGGGAGCTGTTTTTT. Translation: CASSYTRRYAGELFF.